The subject of this entry is one T cell receptor beta chain. Antigen specificity is unknown. The CDR3 contains 15 residues. Unmatched junction bases numbered 6, after V lost 5 bases and J lost 6 bases. Germline assignment: CDR1 PRHDT and CDR2 FYEKMQ (reference sequence). Positively selected for CCR7, the CD45RO-negative cells used as naive CD8 cells excluded terminally differentiated effector memory CD45RA+ cells. This specimen belongs to a study of shared clonotypes between healthy human individuals. General study points: An effect of sequencing depth on clonotype sharing among donors was expected. When compared with the clonotypes that were shared by all four sorted-subset donors, the non-shared clonotypes turned out to have lower generation probabilities.

When replicate PCRs were run on sorted subsets, they used roughly 0.2 ug DNA, approximately 33,000 T cell genomes. In the original analysis: Without quality scores, immunoSEQ junctional reads could not be filtered like full-length reads. Using immunoSEQ multiplex PCR, the repertoire was profiled, and TCRdb retains in-frame clones only, with some absent. V and J calls and clone size are copied from that table; D and trimming were computed from the DNA. The sample includes around 2,000,000 clones, less than 95% of them seen just once. The source of this sequence is a man aged 18 to 30 in good health. Sample: naive CD8+ T cells sorted from blood. The chain joins TRBV13 to TRBJ1-4; 10 nucleotides align to TRBD1. The CDR3: CASSPYGTGDEKLFF. The DNA for the CDR3 is TGTGCCAGCAGCCCCTACGGGACAGGGGATGAAAAACTGTTTTTT.